A selection of T cell receptor beta chains follows, all from one sample in a study of blood T cell repertoires in COVID-19. The data were produced by immunoSEQ multiplex PCR, yet TCRdb's version contains in-frame clones alone and is incomplete. Of 65,000 to 95,000 clones listed, roughly 79% are singletons. Sequenced: peripheral blood. All receptors come from a human donor in a cohort sampled during active COVID-19. Both conserved end residues are part of each CDR3. D genes are given only for firm matches. Part of the rows lack a size; the others show once, few, many or a class for expanded clones.

D gene: -; J gene: TRBJ1-4; clone size: once; V gene: TRBV7-9; CDR3 protein: CASSPPLANEKLFF; CDR3 DNA: TGTGCCAGCAGCCCCCCTTTAGCTAATGAAAAACTGTTTTTT
D gene: -; J gene: TRBJ2-3; clone size: -; V gene: TRBV18; CDR3 protein: CASSPENGGDTQYF; CDR3 DNA: TGTGCCAGCTCACCTGAGAATGGAGGGGATACGCAGTATTTT
D gene: -; J gene: TRBJ1-1; clone size: -; V gene: TRBV11-2; CDR3 protein: CASINGEQMNTEAFF; CDR3 DNA: TGTGCCAGCATTAACGGGGAACAGATGAACACTGAAGCTTTCTTT
D gene: -; J gene: TRBJ1-1; clone size: few; V gene: TRBV6-2/TRBV6-3; CDR3 protein: CASSYPGGAFF; CDR3 DNA: TGTGCCAGCAGTTACCCCGGGGGGGCTTTCTTT
D gene: -; J gene: TRBJ2-1; clone size: -; V gene: TRBV7-3; CDR3 protein: CASSLGNNFFNEQFF; CDR3 DNA: TGTGCCAGCAGCTTAGGTAATAACTTTTTCAATGAGCAGTTCTTC
D gene: TRBD1; J gene: TRBJ1-2; clone size: -; V gene: TRBV29-1; CDR3 protein: CSVDDDRAKGTNYGYTF; CDR3 DNA: TGCAGCGTCGACGACGACAGGGCGAAGGGGACTAACTATGGCTACACCTTC
D gene: -; J gene: TRBJ2-2; clone size: -; V gene: TRBV21-1; CDR3 protein: CPNWTLAEGGDTGELFF; CDR3 DNA: TGTCCCAATTGGACACTAGCGGAGGGGGGGGACACCGGGGAGCTGTTTTTT
D gene: TRBD1; J gene: TRBJ2-1; clone size: -; V gene: TRBV5-6; CDR3 protein: CASSLVGTGGHEQFF; CDR3 DNA: TGTGCCAGCAGCTTGGTCGGGACAGGGGGCCATGAGCAGTTCTTC
D gene: -; J gene: TRBJ2-5; clone size: once; V gene: TRBV27; CDR3 protein: CASSLNSSPQETQYF; CDR3 DNA: TGTGCCAGCAGTTTAAACAGCTCTCCCCAAGAGACCCAGTACTTC
D gene: -; J gene: TRBJ1-6; clone size: few; V gene: TRBV2; CDR3 protein: CASSEEGAYNSPLHF; CDR3 DNA: TGTGCCAGCAGTGAAGAAGGGGCTTATAATTCACCCCTCCACTTT
D gene: -; J gene: TRBJ1-3; clone size: -; V gene: TRBV7-2; CDR3 protein: CASSLSPPGLSSGNTIYF; CDR3 DNA: TGTGCCAGCAGCCTCTCCCCCCCAGGGCTTAGCTCTGGAAACACCATATATTTT
D gene: -; J gene: TRBJ2-2; clone size: -; V gene: TRBV10-1; CDR3 protein: CASSNAEGGMDTGELFF; CDR3 DNA: TGCGCCAGCAGTAACGCGGAGGGCGGTATGGACACCGGGGAGCTGTTTTTT
D gene: -; J gene: TRBJ1-6; clone size: few; V gene: TRBV9; CDR3 protein: CASSSGWESSYNSPLHF; CDR3 DNA: TGTGCCAGCAGCTCAGGCTGGGAGAGCTCCTATAATTCACCCCTCCACTTT
D gene: -; J gene: TRBJ2-4; clone size: -; V gene: TRBV11-3; CDR3 protein: CASSAPNRGLAKNIQYF; CDR3 DNA: TGTGCCAGCAGCGCACCCAACAGGGGACTAGCCAAAAACATTCAGTACTTC
D gene: TRBD1; J gene: TRBJ1-5; clone size: once; V gene: TRBV15; CDR3 protein: CATSRDGQGVFSNQPQHF; CDR3 DNA: TGTGCCACCAGCAGAGATGGACAGGGGGTGTTTAGCAATCAGCCCCAGCATTTT
D gene: TRBD2; J gene: TRBJ2-7; clone size: -; V gene: TRBV19; CDR3 protein: CASSMGGGNYEQYF; CDR3 DNA: TGTGCCAGTAGTATGGGCGGGGGGAACTACGAGCAGTACTTC
D gene: TRBD2; J gene: TRBJ2-3; clone size: few; V gene: TRBV6-5; CDR3 protein: CASSYSTGGHGDTQYF; CDR3 DNA: TGTGCCAGCAGTTACTCGACGGGGGGGCATGGAGATACGCAGTATTTT
D gene: TRBD1; J gene: TRBJ2-2; clone size: -; V gene: TRBV7-9; CDR3 protein: CASSPAQGVSGELFF; CDR3 DNA: TGTGCCAGCAGCCCTGCCCAGGGGGTCTCCGGGGAGCTGTTTTTT
D gene: -; J gene: TRBJ1-3; clone size: -; V gene: TRBV2; CDR3 protein: CASTQLGNTIYF; CDR3 DNA: TGTGCCAGTACGCAACTCGGAAACACCATATATTTT
D gene: -; J gene: TRBJ2-5; clone size: -; V gene: TRBV18; CDR3 protein: CASSPRMEETQYF; CDR3 DNA: TGTGCCAGCTCACCACGGATGGAGGAGACCCAGTACTTC
D gene: -; J gene: TRBJ1-1; clone size: -; V gene: TRBV19; CDR3 protein: CASSNPSRAFF; CDR3 DNA: TGTGCCAGTAGTAACCCCTCCAGGGCTTTCTTT
D gene: TRBD1; J gene: TRBJ2-5; clone size: -; V gene: TRBV25-1; CDR3 protein: CASSGTGFYQETQYF; CDR3 DNA: TGTGCCAGCAGTGGGACAGGGTTTTACCAAGAGACCCAGTACTTC
D gene: TRBD2; J gene: TRBJ2-2; clone size: -; V gene: TRBV6-5; CDR3 protein: CASKSGVATGELFF; CDR3 DNA: TGTGCCAGCAAAAGCGGGGTTGCCACCGGGGAGCTGTTTTTT
D gene: -; J gene: TRBJ1-2; clone size: few; V gene: TRBV6-5; CDR3 protein: CASSPGHFYGYTF; CDR3 DNA: TGTGCCAGCAGTCCCGGACATTTCTATGGCTACACCTTC
D gene: -; J gene: TRBJ2-1; clone size: -; V gene: TRBV5-1; CDR3 protein: CASSLSELRGGEQFF; CDR3 DNA: TGCGCCAGCAGCTTGTCGGAGTTAAGGGGCGGCGAGCAGTTCTTC
D gene: TRBD2; J gene: TRBJ2-1; clone size: -; V gene: TRBV7-2; CDR3 protein: CASSSAGGGAYNEQFF; CDR3 DNA: TGTGCCAGCAGCTCAGCGGGAGGGGGGGCCTACAATGAGCAGTTCTTC
D gene: -; J gene: TRBJ1-5; clone size: -; V gene: TRBV24-1; CDR3 protein: CATSDSWQGWGEPQHF; CDR3 DNA: TGTGCCACCAGTGATAGTTGGCAGGGCTGGGGGGAGCCCCAGCATTTT
D gene: TRBD1; J gene: TRBJ2-7; clone size: -; V gene: TRBV4-1; CDR3 protein: CASSQERGTGIDEQYF; CDR3 DNA: TGCGCCAGCAGCCAAGAACGGGGGACAGGGATTGACGAGCAGTACTTC
D gene: -; J gene: TRBJ2-3; clone size: -; V gene: TRBV20-1; CDR3 protein: CSARVGGTQYF; CDR3 DNA: TGCAGTGCTAGAGTAGGGGGTACGCAGTATTTT
D gene: TRBD1; J gene: TRBJ2-7; clone size: once; V gene: TRBV7-8; CDR3 protein: CASSPRRKTGGVSEQYF; CDR3 DNA: TGTGCCAGCAGCCCCAGACGAAAGACAGGGGGCGTATCGGAGCAGTACTTC
D gene: TRBD1; J gene: TRBJ1-2; clone size: -; V gene: TRBV7-3; CDR3 protein: CASSFSGGGGYGYTF; CDR3 DNA: TGTGCCAGCAGCTTTTCAGGGGGCGGTGGCTATGGCTACACCTTC
D gene: TRBD2; J gene: TRBJ2-2; clone size: -; V gene: TRBV5-4; CDR3 protein: CASSPPGLASTGELFF; CDR3 DNA: TGTGCCAGCAGCCCCCCGGGACTAGCGAGCACCGGGGAGCTGTTTTTT
D gene: TRBD1; J gene: TRBJ1-2; clone size: -; V gene: TRBV11-3; CDR3 protein: CASSPTGVRGYTF; CDR3 DNA: TGTGCCAGCAGCCCTACAGGGGTGAGGGGCTACACCTTC
D gene: -; J gene: TRBJ1-5; clone size: -; V gene: TRBV6-6; CDR3 protein: CASSYLTGNQPQHF; CDR3 DNA: TGTGCCAGCAGTTACCTAACGGGGAATCAGCCCCAGCATTTT
D gene: -; J gene: TRBJ2-7; clone size: -; V gene: TRBV5-1; CDR3 protein: CASSPILAYEQYF; CDR3 DNA: TGCGCCAGCAGCCCGATTCTAGCCTACGAGCAGTACTTC
D gene: -; J gene: TRBJ2-1; clone size: -; V gene: TRBV4-1; CDR3 protein: CASSQDKGNEQFF; CDR3 DNA: TGCGCCAGCAGCCAAGATAAGGGGAATGAGCAGTTCTTC
D gene: TRBD2; J gene: TRBJ2-5; clone size: -; V gene: TRBV6-5; CDR3 protein: CASSPGQRGRETQYF; CDR3 DNA: TGTGCCAGCAGCCCGGGGCAGCGGGGAAGAGAGACCCAGTACTTC
D gene: TRBD1; J gene: TRBJ1-5; clone size: once; V gene: TRBV19; CDR3 protein: CASSTTRRDRDNQPQHF; CDR3 DNA: TGTGCCAGTAGCACAACCCGTCGGGACAGGGACAATCAGCCCCAGCATTTT
D gene: TRBD2; J gene: TRBJ2-3; clone size: few; V gene: TRBV5-1; CDR3 protein: CASSLRVSSGGTDTQYF; CDR3 DNA: TGCGCCAGCAGCCTACGGGTCAGCTCCGGGGGGACAGATACGCAGTATTTT
D gene: -; J gene: TRBJ2-7; clone size: -; V gene: TRBV19; CDR3 protein: CASSIEGSSYEQYF; CDR3 DNA: TGTGCCAGTAGTATAGAAGGGAGCTCCTACGAGCAGTACTTC
D gene: TRBD1; J gene: TRBJ1-4; clone size: -; V gene: TRBV6-6; CDR3 protein: CASSTRDRDNEKLFF; CDR3 DNA: TGTGCCAGCAGTACCCGGGACAGGGATAATGAAAAACTGTTTTTT
D gene: TRBD1; J gene: TRBJ2-1; clone size: -; V gene: TRBV18; CDR3 protein: CASSPGDRVIYNEQFF; CDR3 DNA: TGTGCCAGCTCACCTGGGGACAGGGTAATCTACAATGAGCAGTTCTTC
D gene: TRBD2; J gene: TRBJ2-1; clone size: -; V gene: TRBV4-3; CDR3 protein: CASSQGTSGRYNEQFF; CDR3 DNA: TGCGCCAGCAGCCAAGGGACTAGCGGGAGGTACAATGAGCAGTTCTTC
D gene: -; J gene: TRBJ2-5; clone size: -; V gene: TRBV4-1; CDR3 protein: CASSQVGGEQETQYF; CDR3 DNA: TGCGCCAGCAGCCAGGTCGGAGGGGAACAGGAGACCCAGTACTTC
D gene: -; J gene: TRBJ1-5; clone size: -; V gene: TRBV19; CDR3 protein: CASTIYRDSNQPQHF; CDR3 DNA: TGTGCCAGTACCATATACAGGGATAGCAATCAGCCCCAGCATTTT
D gene: TRBD1; J gene: TRBJ1-2; clone size: many; V gene: TRBV6-5; CDR3 protein: CASSYDGTGVGYTF; CDR3 DNA: TGTGCCAGCAGTTACGATGGGACAGGGGTTGGCTACACCTTC
D gene: -; J gene: TRBJ1-1; clone size: -; V gene: TRBV12-5; CDR3 protein: CASGFAGMSTEAFF; CDR3 DNA: TGTGCTAGTGGTTTTGCAGGGATGAGCACTGAAGCTTTCTTT
D gene: -; J gene: TRBJ1-2; clone size: -; V gene: TRBV5-6; CDR3 protein: CASSTTGNYGYTF; CDR3 DNA: TGTGCCAGCAGTACAACGGGGAACTATGGCTACACCTTC
D gene: -; J gene: TRBJ2-3; clone size: few; V gene: TRBV13; CDR3 protein: CASTLPPPRSDTQYF; CDR3 DNA: TGTGCCAGCACCTTACCCCCCCCTCGGTCAGATACGCAGTATTTT
D gene: TRBD2; J gene: TRBJ2-2; clone size: -; V gene: TRBV10-1; CDR3 protein: CASSNGLASSGELFF; CDR3 DNA: TGCGCCAGCAGTAACGGACTAGCCTCATCCGGGGAGCTGTTTTTT
D gene: TRBD1; J gene: TRBJ1-6; clone size: -; V gene: TRBV13; CDR3 protein: CASSGRDSYSPLHF; CDR3 DNA: TGTGCCAGCAGCGGCCGGGACAGTTATTCACCCCTCCACTTT
D gene: TRBD2; J gene: TRBJ2-3; clone size: -; V gene: TRBV5-5; CDR3 protein: CASSPHGLASTDTQYF; CDR3 DNA: TGTGCCAGCAGCCCCCACGGACTAGCGAGCACAGATACGCAGTATTTT
D gene: -; J gene: TRBJ2-5; clone size: once; V gene: TRBV15; CDR3 protein: CATSTGERQETQYF; CDR3 DNA: TGTGCCACCAGTACCGGGGAACGGCAAGAGACCCAGTACTTC
D gene: -; J gene: TRBJ2-7; clone size: -; V gene: TRBV6-5; CDR3 protein: CASSYSGQIYEQYF; CDR3 DNA: TGTGCCAGCAGTTACTCTGGACAGATATACGAGCAGTACTTC
D gene: TRBD2; J gene: TRBJ2-1; clone size: -; V gene: TRBV7-9; CDR3 protein: CASSRTSGRASEQFF; CDR3 DNA: TGTGCCAGCAGCCGGACTAGCGGGAGGGCTAGTGAGCAGTTCTTC
D gene: -; J gene: TRBJ2-5; clone size: -; V gene: TRBV20-1; CDR3 protein: CSASISLTRETQYF; CDR3 DNA: TGCAGTGCTAGTATCTCCCTCACTCGGGAGACCCAGTACTTC
D gene: TRBD1; J gene: TRBJ1-1; clone size: -; V gene: TRBV6-2/TRBV6-3; CDR3 protein: CASSPRQGARITEAFF; CDR3 DNA: TGTGCCAGCAGCCCCCGACAGGGGGCGCGCATCACTGAAGCTTTCTTT
D gene: TRBD1; J gene: TRBJ2-1; clone size: -; V gene: TRBV24-1; CDR3 protein: CATSSTGGYNEQFF; CDR3 DNA: TGTGCCACCTCCTCGACAGGGGGCTACAATGAGCAGTTCTTC